This T cell receptor beta chain was observed in a study of OX40 agonist ivuxolimab in advanced cancers. Study-wide findings and caveats: CD4+ and CD8+ blood T cells expanded clonally by week 6 at 0.1 to 3.0 mg/kg.

Details on this clone: What it binds is not known.

V was trimmed by 4 bases and J by 0 bases, leaving 10 bases between them. This CDR3 is 14 amino acids long. CDR1 is MDHEN and CDR2 is SYDVKM in the germline V gene. The protocol was immunoSEQ multiplex PCR, while the TCRdb copy is restricted to in-frame clones and leaves out a portion. The data contain fewer than 75,000 clones, 91% of them singletons. This sequence originates from an adult with an advanced solid tumor such as melanoma, head and neck, liver or kidney cancer. The sample in question was CD4+ or CD8+ T cells sorted from blood, obtained in a trial of the OX40 agonist ivuxolimab. The rearrangement joins TRBV28 to TRBJ2-7, with D possibly matching TRBD1 (6 bases). Here the CDR3 DNA reads TGTGCCAGCAGTTCGCCAGGGGCCTCCTACGAGCAGTACTTC. Translated: CASSSPGASYEQYF. Supplemented by reference TRBV28 and TRBJ2-7, the full variable domain reads DVKVTQSSRYLVKRTGEKVFLECVQDMDHENMFWYRQDPGLGLRLIYFSYDVKMKEKGDIPEGYSVSREKKERFSLILESASTNQTSMYLCASSSPGASYEQYFGPGTRLTVT.